These 14 T cell receptor beta chains originate from one sample sequenced in a study of blood T cells in healthy people across ages. A sample-barcoded 5' primer and a J-beta primer mix were used in a second PCR of roughly 7 to 12 cycles. Each CDR3 protein gets one entry after TCRdb re-called the 5' RACE reads with MiXCR. The sample has roughly 800,000 distinct CDR3 sequences, 20% to 30% seen once. These data also featured in a second study, about T cells of mothers and their children.

Sequencing was carried out using blood. These receptors all come from a boy aged 10-17 years in good health.

The chain is built from TRBV18 and TRBJ2-7; 7 positions agree with TRBD1. Germline values: CDR1 KGHSH, CDR2 LQKENI. The CDR3 length is 13 residues. J lost 5 bases, V lost 0 bases, and 1 base had no gene match. The CDR3 region is CASSPPGQNEQYF. The CDR3 DNA is TGTGCCAGCTCACCACCGGGACAGAACGAGCAGTACTTC.

This clonotype came up a few times. The J gene is TRBJ2-4, the V gene TRBV29-1; 7 nucleotides match TRBD2. Germline V gene lookup returns CDR1 SQVTM and CDR2 ANQGSEA. Trimming at V came to 6 bases and at J to 5 bases, leaving 4 bases not matched to a gene. The CDR3 length is 12 residues. CDR3 amino acids: CSVRTRENIQYF. CDR3 nucleotide sequence: TGCAGCGTGAGGACTAGGGAAAACATTCAGTACTTC.

The chain joins TRBV7-9 to TRBJ2-5, with D tentatively TRBD1 (5 bases). TRBJ2-7 explains the end of the DNA better; the J call may be wrong. Germline CDR1 SEHNR, CDR2 FQNEAQ (reference sequence). The CDR3 runs to 15 residues. The chain's CDR3 is CASSAEDSHPYEQYF. The CDR3 nucleotides are TGTGCCAGCAGCGCTGAAGACAGTCACCCCTACGAGCAGTACTTC.

This clonotype was seen a handful of times. The rearrangement joins TRBV7-9 to TRBJ1-2; possibly TRBD1 for D (6 bases). The CDR3 is 14 amino acids. Germline V lookup: CDR1 SEHNR, CDR2 FQNEAQ (reference sequence). Deletions cut 7 bases from V and 2 bases from J, with 14 bases between. CDR3 nucleotides: TGTGCCAGCACCGTAACCCAGGGGAACTATGGCTACACCTTC. Translated: CASTVTQGNYGYTF.

This clonotype was seen a handful of times. The V gene is TRBV7-9, the J gene TRBJ2-5; D remains unclear. V lost 2 bases and J lost 2, with 18 bases in between. The CDR3 spans 17 residues. Looked up from germline, CDR1 is SEHNR and CDR2 is FQNEAQ (reference sequence). CDR3 bases: TGTGCCAGCAGCTTAAAGGGTTGGGCCCCTCAACAAGAGACCCAGTACTTC. Translated, it gives CASSLKGWAPQQETQYF.

This clonotype was observed a handful of times. V is TRBV12-3 or TRBV12-4 and J is TRBJ1-5, with D tentatively TRBD1 (5 bases). Trimming shortened V by 6 bases and J by 1 base, and 13 bases separated the two germline ends. CDR3 size: 15 residues. The CDR3 DNA reads as TGTGCCAGCAGAGGGAGGGGCTGGAGCAATCAGCCCCAGCATTTT. Its protein is CASRGRGWSNQPQHF.

This chain links TRBV9 with TRBJ2-3; 11 nucleotides line up with TRBD2. After removal of 0 bases from V and 1 base from J, the junction contained 10 bases not matched to a gene. The germline gives CDR1 SGDLS, CDR2 YYNGEE. The CDR3 covers 19 residues. The CDR3 loop reads CASSVGGTSGAPGTDTQYF. CDR3 nucleotide sequence: TGTGCCAGCAGCGTAGGAGGGACTAGCGGTGCCCCGGGCACAGATACGCAGTATTTT.

This chain joins TRBV24-1 and TRBJ2-2; unclear D gene. V was cut by 5 bases and J by 6 bases, with 18 bases left in between. Germline V gene data show CDR1 as KGHDR and CDR2 as SFDVKD. The CDR3 spans 16 residues. CDR3 residues: CATSVLGGGAAGELFF. CDR3 bases: TGTGCCACCAGTGTCCTGGGCGGCGGTGCCGCCGGGGAGCTGTTTTTT.

This chain connects TRBV19 to TRBJ1-3; D gene uncertain. Germline CDR1 and CDR2: LNHDA and SQIVND (reference sequence). V dropped 5 bases and J dropped 0 bases, with 14 bases sitting between them. This CDR3 is 16 amino acids long. CDR3 protein: CASSPRPLGSGNTIYF. Written as DNA, the CDR3 is TGTGCCAGTAGTCCCCGACCGCTGGGCTCTGGAAACACCATATATTTT.

This rearrangement joins TRBV12-3 or TRBV12-4 to TRBJ2-3; 8 bases are shared with TRBD2. Trimming at V came to 6 bases and at J to 4 bases, leaving 6 bases not matched to a gene. This CDR3 contains 14 residues. CDR3 bases: TGTGCCAGCAGCCTCACAGCGGGGGCAGATACGCAGTATTTT. Encoded protein: CASSLTAGADTQYF.

This clonotype was detected only a few times. This chain's CDR3 is CATSDLPGLAGGIAGETQYF. CDR3 DNA sequence: TGTGCCACCAGTGACCTTCCGGGACTAGCGGGGGGTATCGCCGGAGAGACCCAGTACTTC. The rearrangement links TRBV24-1 to TRBJ2-5, with 15 positions matching TRBD2. The V gene end was trimmed by 4 bases and the J gene end by 4 bases; junction bases not matched to a gene: 15. CDR3 length equals 20 residues. Germline CDR1 reads KGHDR; CDR2 reads SFDVKD.

This clonotype was observed a few times. V gene TRBV29-1 combines with J gene TRBJ2-1; D remains ambiguous. The CDR3 loop spans 11 amino acids. Trimming removed 5 bases from V and 5 bases from J, with 7 bases in between. Germline V gene data show CDR1 as SQVTM and CDR2 as ANQGSEA. The CDR3, as DNA: TGCAGCGTTCAACTCAACAATGAGCAGTTCTTC. The encoded protein is CSVQLNNEQFF.

This chain links TRBV10-3 with TRBJ1-2; D call uncertain. The CDR3 loop spans 13 amino acids. Germline V gene data show CDR1 as ENHRY and CDR2 as SYGVKD. Trimming stripped 11 bases from V and 0 bases from J, with 13 bases between. The CDR3 protein is CAGREPANYGYTF. CDR3 bases: TGTGCCGGACGAGAACCAGCTAACTATGGCTACACCTTC.

This chain connects TRBV7-9 to TRBJ2-1, with 10 bases that match TRBD1. Germline V lookup: CDR1 SEHNR, CDR2 FQNEAQ (reference sequence). Trimming removed 5 bases from V and 6 bases from J; junction bases left unmatched: 13. The CDR3 loop spans 17 amino acids. CDR3 amino acids: CASSLGGGGQGSNEQFF. Here the CDR3 DNA reads TGTGCCAGCAGCCTTGGAGGAGGGGGACAGGGGAGCAATGAGCAGTTCTTC.